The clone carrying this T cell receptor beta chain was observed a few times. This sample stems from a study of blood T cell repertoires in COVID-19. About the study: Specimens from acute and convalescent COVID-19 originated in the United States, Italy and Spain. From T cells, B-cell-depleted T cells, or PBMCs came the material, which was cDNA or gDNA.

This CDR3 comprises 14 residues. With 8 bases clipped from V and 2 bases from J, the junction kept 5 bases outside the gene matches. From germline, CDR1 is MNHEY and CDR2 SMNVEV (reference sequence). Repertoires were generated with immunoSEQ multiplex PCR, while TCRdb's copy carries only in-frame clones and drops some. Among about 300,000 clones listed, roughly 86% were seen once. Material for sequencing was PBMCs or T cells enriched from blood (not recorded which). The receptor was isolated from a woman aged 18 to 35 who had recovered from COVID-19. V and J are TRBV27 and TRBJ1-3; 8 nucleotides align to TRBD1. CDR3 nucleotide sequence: TGTGCCAGCGGCTTACAGGGGGCTGGAAACACCATATATTTT. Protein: CASGLQGAGNTIYF.